The clone carrying this TCR beta chain was seen only a few times. The source of the sample is a study of regulatory T cells in long-lasting Graves disease. Time point: newly diagnosed GD, antithyroid drugs for less than 3 months. RNA from PBMCs was the source of the TCR library. Germline-derived CDR1 and CDR2 are LNHNV and YYDKDF (reference sequence). The CDR3 runs to 16 residues. Trimming took off 1 base at V and 6 bases at J, with 16 bases between the two ends. TCR beta libraries were built with iRepertoire HTBI primers and Arm-PCR of CDR3 regions. Original processing notes: About 62 TRBV and about 14 TRBJ segments were identified across samples. MiXCR was run by TCRdb on the multiplex PCR reads, yielding one entry per CDR3 protein. TCRdb's processing, not the study's, gives the V and J calls here. The sample carries 400,000 to 550,000 distinct CDR3 sequences, about 15% recorded once. This sample was shared with a second study, whose subject was T cells in Graves' hyperthyroidism and ophthalmopathy.

The source was peripheral blood mononuclear cells (PBMCs), collected at new diagnosis, from a patient treated with antithyroid drugs. The chain recombines TRBV15 with TRBJ1-5; maybe TRBD1 (6 bases). This TCR came from a woman in her 30s with Graves disease. CDR3 coding DNA: TGTGCCACCAGCAGAGCCCCAAGTGGGGGCGTTCAGCCCCAGCATTTT. Its translation is CATSRAPSGGVQPQHF.